A selection of T cell receptor beta chains follows, all from one sample in a study of response to subunit inactivated influenza vaccine. Each CDR3 protein gets one entry after TCRdb re-called the RT-PCR reads with MiXCR. The sample lists roughly 570,000 distinct CDR3 sequences; roughly 13% were seen once. Sequenced here: PBMCs from blood, sampled more than 35 days after vaccination. These TCRs come from a man aged 45-65 years who received an inactivated influenza vaccine. Both conserved end residues are part of each CDR3. D genes are given only for firm matches. Clone size, where shown, is once, few, many, or a class for clones that have expanded.

D gene,clone size,J gene,V gene,CDR3 DNA,CDR3 protein
TRBD1,few,TRBJ1-4,TRBV5-1,TGCGCCAGCAGCCCAGGGGGGGCAACTAATGAAAAACTGTTTTTT,CASSPGGATNEKLFF
.,few,TRBJ1-2,TRBV20-1,TGCAGTGCTAGACCCTATGCGGTCAACTATGGCTACACCTTC,CSARPYAVNYGYTF
TRBD1,.,TRBJ2-5,TRBV7-2,TGTGCCAGCAGCTTACACAGGGGGATCGCGGGAGAGACCCAGTACTTC,CASSLHRGIAGETQYF
TRBD1,.,TRBJ1-2,TRBV2,TGTGCCAGCAGTGCCGGGACAGGATACTATGGCTACACCTTC,CASSAGTGYYGYTF
.,.,TRBJ2-5,TRBV12-3/TRBV12-4,TGTGCCAGCAGTTTAGAAGCTCGGGAGACCCAGTACTTC,CASSLEARETQYF
TRBD2,.,TRBJ2-3,TRBV6-1,TGTGCCAGCAGTCCGAGCGGGGGGCCGGGGGGCACAGATACGCAGTATTTT,CASSPSGGPGGTDTQYF
.,.,TRBJ2-7,TRBV3-1,TGTGCCAGCAGCCACGATTTCTTGGGGGGCCTAACCTACGAGCAGTACTTC,CASSHDFLGGLTYEQYF
.,.,TRBJ1-1,TRBV10-3,TGTGCCATCAGTGAGGCCATCACAGTCACTGAAGCTTTCTTT,CAISEAITVTEAFF
.,few,TRBJ2-7,TRBV7-2,TGTGCCAGCGGGAGGACAGATTCCTACGAGCAGTACTTC,CASGRTDSYEQYF
.,few,TRBJ2-2,TRBV29-1,TGCAGCGCCGAAACGATAGGCACCGGGGAGCTGTTTTTT,CSAETIGTGELFF
.,.,TRBJ2-7,TRBV5-1,TGCGCCAGCAGCTTGGTCGTGGGGCCCGGCGAGCAGTACTTC,CASSLVVGPGEQYF
.,few,TRBJ2-1,TRBV6-1,TGTGCCAGCAGTGAGGTAGCGGACCGCTCCTACAATGAGCAGTTCTTC,CASSEVADRSYNEQFF
TRBD1,few,TRBJ2-7,TRBV7-2,TGTGCCAGCAGCTTTAGAGGGGGCCCAACCACCTACGAGCAGTACTTC,CASSFRGGPTTYEQYF
.,few,TRBJ2-1,TRBV18,TGTGCCAGCTCACCGATCGCCTACAATGAGCAGTTCTTC,CASSPIAYNEQFF
TRBD2,few,TRBJ2-1,TRBV3-1,TGTGCCAGCAGCCAAGATTGGAGTCGGCTAGCGGTTGAGCAGTTCTTC,CASSQDWSRLAVEQFF
TRBD1,.,TRBJ2-7,TRBV10-3,TGTGCCACCGCGGACAGGGTCTCCTACGAGCAGTACTTC,CATADRVSYEQYF
TRBD2,many,TRBJ2-5,TRBV29-1,TGCAGCGCGGGGCTAGCGGGATTCCGGCAAGAGACCCAGTACTTC,CSAGLAGFRQETQYF
TRBD1,.,TRBJ2-1,TRBV7-2,TGTGCCAGCAGCTTAGCACCACAGGGGTATGAGCAGTTCTTC,CASSLAPQGYEQFF
TRBD2,.,TRBJ2-3,TRBV7-2,TGTGCCAGCAGCTATTTAGCGGGAAACACAGATACGCAGTATTTT,CASSYLAGNTDTQYF
TRBD1,many,TRBJ2-7,TRBV9,TGTGCCAGCAGCGTAGAACAGGGGGGCGAGCAGTACTTC,CASSVEQGGEQYF
.,.,TRBJ2-7,TRBV6-5,TGTGCCAGCAGTTACGCTACGAGCTACGAGCAGTACTTC,CASSYATSYEQYF
.,.,TRBJ1-3,TRBV5-1,TGCGCCAGCAGCTTGAGTACAGGATCCGGCTCTGGAAACACCATATATTTT,CASSLSTGSGSGNTIYF
.,many,TRBJ1-2,TRBV12-3/TRBV12-4,TGTGCCAGCAGTTCTGGCAGGGCCCGCTATGGCTACACCTTC,CASSSGRARYGYTF
.,.,TRBJ1-2,TRBV7-2,TGTGCCACAACGGTTTATGGCTACACCTTC,CATTVYGYTF
TRBD1,few,TRBJ1-2,TRBV7-2,TGTGCCAGCAGCTTAGCTCCCTCCGGGACAGGGGGAGCTAACTATGGCTACACCTTC,CASSLAPSGTGGANYGYTF
TRBD1,few,TRBJ1-2,TRBV20-1,TGCAGTGCTGTCCCGGGACAGGGGAAAGCTAACTATGGCTACACCTTC,CSAVPGQGKANYGYTF
.,.,TRBJ1-2,TRBV19,TGTGCCAGTAGTGCGGGACGGAGAAACTATGGCTACACCTTC,CASSAGRRNYGYTF
.,.,TRBJ2-3,TRBV4-3,TGCGCCAGCAGCCAAGCTCCTAGCGCAGCAGATACGCAGTATTTT,CASSQAPSAADTQYF
.,few,TRBJ2-1,TRBV7-9,TGTGCCAGCACCGGGCGGGTCAATGAGCAGTTCTTC,CASTGRVNEQFF
.,few,TRBJ2-1,TRBV11-2,TGTGCCAGCAGCTTAGCTAGTTTCTATGAGCAGTTCTTC,CASSLASFYEQFF
.,many,TRBJ2-1,TRBV12-3/TRBV12-4,TGTGCCAGCAGTCCCGCGTTGAATGAGCAGTTCTTC,CASSPALNEQFF
.,few,TRBJ2-1,TRBV15,TGTGCCACCAGCAGAGACCGGGTTTTGGAGCAGTTCTTC,CATSRDRVLEQFF
.,.,TRBJ2-5,TRBV5-1,TGCGCCAGCAGCTTGAACCCCACGTACCAAGAGACCCAGTACTTC,CASSLNPTYQETQYF
TRBD2,.,TRBJ2-1,TRBV5-1,TGCGCCAGCAGCCTATCGGGGGGGGATGGCTCCTACAATGAGCAGTTCTTC,CASSLSGGDGSYNEQFF
TRBD2,many,TRBJ2-1,TRBV10-2,TGCGCCAGCATTTTTGGGACTAGCGGCTACAATGAGCAGTTCTTC,CASIFGTSGYNEQFF
.,.,TRBJ2-5,TRBV12-3/TRBV12-4,TGTGCCAGCAGTTTGGGGACGAACCAGGCGGGGACCCAGTACTTC,CASSLGTNQAGTQYF
.,.,TRBJ1-4,TRBV9,TGTGCCAGCAGCGTAGGTCAAACTAATGAAAAACTGTTTTTT,CASSVGQTNEKLFF
.,many,TRBJ2-7,TRBV29-1,TGCAGCGTTGTACTGACACACGAGCAGTACTTC,CSVVLTHEQYF
.,many,TRBJ1-1,TRBV20-1,TGCAGTGCTAGTACGAGACGCCGGACGGTCCCTGAAGCTTTCTTT,CSASTRRRTVPEAFF
.,.,TRBJ2-7,TRBV21-1,TGTGCCAGCAGCAAACAGGGAGGACAGGGATCGAAGGACTTC,CASSKQGGQGSKDF
.,few,TRBJ2-1,TRBV10-3,TGTGCCATCAGTGAACGCGGGGCCACCTACAATGAGCAGTTCTTC,CAISERGATYNEQFF
.,few,TRBJ2-7,TRBV7-9,TGTGCCAGCAGCTTAGGTTCTACCGGGGGTAAGGACGAGCAGTACTTC,CASSLGSTGGKDEQYF
TRBD1,many,TRBJ2-5,TRBV10-3,TGTGCCATCAGTCCCGGGACAGAAGAGACCCAGTACTTC,CAISPGTEETQYF
.,few,TRBJ1-1,TRBV7-2,TGTGCCAGCAGCTTAGCGGGTCGGATCAACACTGAAGCTTTCTTT,CASSLAGRINTEAFF
.,many,TRBJ2-2,TRBV24-1,TGTGCCACCAGTGACAGCCTCGTCGCGAACACCGGGGAGCTGTTTTTT,CATSDSLVANTGELFF
.,few,TRBJ1-2,TRBV7-9,TGTGCCAGCAGCTTATCAGAGATTAACTATGGCTACACCTTC,CASSLSEINYGYTF
TRBD2,.,TRBJ2-1,TRBV6-5,TGTGCCAGCAGTTACTCTAGCGGGGGGTACTGGCAGTTCTTC,CASSYSSGGYWQFF
.,.,TRBJ2-2,TRBV12-3/TRBV12-4,TGTGCCAGCAGAACAGGACTGCTGACCGGGGAGCTGTTTTTT,CASRTGLLTGELFF
TRBD1,few,TRBJ2-7,TRBV7-2,TGTGCCAGCAGCTTAGACCGACAGGGTCGTGAGCAGTACTTC,CASSLDRQGREQYF
.,few,TRBJ2-7,TRBV9,TGTGCCAGCAGCGTAACAGGGTCGGGCCTAAGGGAGCAGTACTTC,CASSVTGSGLREQYF
.,.,TRBJ2-5,TRBV9,TGTGCCAGCAGCCCCTCGCTCGGGTACCAAGAGACCCAGTACTTC,CASSPSLGYQETQYF
.,few,TRBJ2-5,TRBV7-3,TGTGCCAGCAGCTCAGTCCCCCAAGAGACCCAGTACTTC,CASSSVPQETQYF
TRBD2,.,TRBJ2-1,TRBV5-1,TGCGCCAGCAGCTCCTACCTACAGACTAGCGGGAGATACAATGAGCAGTTCTTC,CASSSYLQTSGRYNEQFF
TRBD1,many,TRBJ2-5,TRBV6-2/TRBV6-3,TGTGCCAGCAGTTACTCGCCGGGACAGGGACCCTTTCAAGAGACCCAGTACTTC,CASSYSPGQGPFQETQYF
TRBD1,.,TRBJ1-4,TRBV4-3,TGCGCCAGCAGCCCTTATCGACAGGGGGTTAATGAAAAACTGTTTTTT,CASSPYRQGVNEKLFF
TRBD1,.,TRBJ2-1,TRBV6-2/TRBV6-3,TGTGCCAGCAAATTTCTCGCTGGGACAGGGGGGAATGAGCAGTTCTTC,CASKFLAGTGGNEQFF
.,few,TRBJ2-1,TRBV5-1,TGCGCCAGCAGCTTGGAGACGGGGGCTGCCTACAATGAGCAGTTCTTC,CASSLETGAAYNEQFF
.,few,TRBJ2-5,TRBV11-2,TGTGCCAGCAGCTTAAGCCCGGGATCCCAAGAGACCCAGTACTTC,CASSLSPGSQETQYF